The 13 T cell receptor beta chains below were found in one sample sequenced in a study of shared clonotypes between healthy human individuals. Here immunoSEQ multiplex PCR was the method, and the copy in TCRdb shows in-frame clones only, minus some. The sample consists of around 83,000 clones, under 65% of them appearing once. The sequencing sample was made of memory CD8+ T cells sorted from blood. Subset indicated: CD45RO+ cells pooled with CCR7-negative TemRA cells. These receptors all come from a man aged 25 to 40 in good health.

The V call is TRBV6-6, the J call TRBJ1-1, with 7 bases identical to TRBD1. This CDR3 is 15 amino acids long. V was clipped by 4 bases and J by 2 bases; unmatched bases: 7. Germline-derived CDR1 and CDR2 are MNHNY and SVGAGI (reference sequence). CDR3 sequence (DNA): TGTGCCAGCAGTTCAGGAGGGACAGTTAACACTGAAGCTTTCTTT. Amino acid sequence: CASSSGGTVNTEAFF.

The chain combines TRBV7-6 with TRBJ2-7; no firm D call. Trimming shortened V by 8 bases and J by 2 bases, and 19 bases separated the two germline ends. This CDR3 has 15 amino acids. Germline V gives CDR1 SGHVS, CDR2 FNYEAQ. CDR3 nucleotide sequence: TGTGCCAGCTCAGTAATGGGCGAAAACCCCTACGAGCAGTACTTC. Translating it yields CASSVMGENPYEQYF.

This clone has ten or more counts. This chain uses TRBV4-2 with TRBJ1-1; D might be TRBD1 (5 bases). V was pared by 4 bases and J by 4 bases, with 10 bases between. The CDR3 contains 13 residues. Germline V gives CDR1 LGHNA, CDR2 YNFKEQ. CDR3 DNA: TGTGCCAGCAGCCCTACAGGTCTCACTGAAGCTTTCTTT. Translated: CASSPTGLTEAFF.

CDR3 DNA: TGTGCCAGCAGCTTGGTAGCCCTCCAGCGGGATGGGGACGAGCAGTACTTC. Translated, it gives CASSLVALQRDGDEQYF. The rearrangement joins TRBV5-4 to TRBJ2-7, with TRBD2 identical over 7 bases. V shed 0 bases and J 5 bases; nucleotides not matched to a gene: 14. The germline gives CDR1 SGHNT, CDR2 YYREEE (reference sequence). The CDR3 length is 17 residues.

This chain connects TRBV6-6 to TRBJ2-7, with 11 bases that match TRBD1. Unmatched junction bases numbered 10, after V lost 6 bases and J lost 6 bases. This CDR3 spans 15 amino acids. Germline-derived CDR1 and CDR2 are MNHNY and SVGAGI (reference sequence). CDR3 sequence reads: CASRGTGGLVSEQYF. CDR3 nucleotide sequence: TGTGCCAGCAGAGGGACAGGGGGTTTAGTGAGCGAGCAGTACTTC.

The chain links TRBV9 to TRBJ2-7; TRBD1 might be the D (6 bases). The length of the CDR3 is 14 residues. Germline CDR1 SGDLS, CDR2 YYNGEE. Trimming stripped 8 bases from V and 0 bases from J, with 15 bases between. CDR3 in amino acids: CASATGPFSYEQYF. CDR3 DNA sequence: TGTGCCAGTGCTACAGGGCCCTTCTCCTACGAGCAGTACTTC.

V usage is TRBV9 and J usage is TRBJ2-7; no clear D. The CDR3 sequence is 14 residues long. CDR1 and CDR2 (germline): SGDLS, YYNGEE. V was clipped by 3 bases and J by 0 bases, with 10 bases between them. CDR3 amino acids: CASSEDWISYEQYF. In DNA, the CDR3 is TGTGCCAGCAGCGAAGACTGGATCTCCTACGAGCAGTACTTC.

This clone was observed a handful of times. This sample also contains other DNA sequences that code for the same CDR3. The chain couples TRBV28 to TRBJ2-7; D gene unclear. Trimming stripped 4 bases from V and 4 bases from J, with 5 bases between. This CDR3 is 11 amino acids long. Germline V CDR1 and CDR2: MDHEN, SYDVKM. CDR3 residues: CASSSVYEQYF. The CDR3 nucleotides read TGTGCCAGCAGTTCGGTTTACGAGCAGTACTTC.

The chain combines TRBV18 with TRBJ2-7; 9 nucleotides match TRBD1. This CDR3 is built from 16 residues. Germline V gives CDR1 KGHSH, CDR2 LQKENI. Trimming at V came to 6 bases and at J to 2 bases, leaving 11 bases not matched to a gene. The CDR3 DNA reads TGTGCCAGCTCTCCTTCCCGGGACAGGGTTACCTACGAGCAGTACTTC. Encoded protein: CASSPSRDRVTYEQYF.

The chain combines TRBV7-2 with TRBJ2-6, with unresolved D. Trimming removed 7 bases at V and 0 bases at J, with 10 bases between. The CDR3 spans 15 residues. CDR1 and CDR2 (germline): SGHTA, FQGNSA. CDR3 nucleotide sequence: TGTGCCAGCACCGGCGGTTCCTCTGGGGCCAACGTCCTGACTTTC. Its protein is CASTGGSSGANVLTF.

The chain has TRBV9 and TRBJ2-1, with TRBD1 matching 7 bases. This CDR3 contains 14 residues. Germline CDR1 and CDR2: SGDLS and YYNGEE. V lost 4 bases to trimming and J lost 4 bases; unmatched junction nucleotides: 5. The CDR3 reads CASSLTGAYNEQFF. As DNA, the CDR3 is TGTGCCAGCAGCCTTACAGGGGCGTACAATGAGCAGTTCTTC.

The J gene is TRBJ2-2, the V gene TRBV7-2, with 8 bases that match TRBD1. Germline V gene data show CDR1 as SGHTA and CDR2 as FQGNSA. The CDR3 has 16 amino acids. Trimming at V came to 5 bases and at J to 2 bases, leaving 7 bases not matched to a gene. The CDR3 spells CASSDAGGPNTGELFF. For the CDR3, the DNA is TGTGCCAGCAGCGACGCAGGGGGCCCAAACACCGGGGAGCTGTTTTTT.

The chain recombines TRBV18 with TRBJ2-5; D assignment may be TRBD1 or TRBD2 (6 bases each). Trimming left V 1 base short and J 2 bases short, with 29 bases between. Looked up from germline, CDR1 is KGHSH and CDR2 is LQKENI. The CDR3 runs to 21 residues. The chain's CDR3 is CASSPRDLTGATPPGQETQYF. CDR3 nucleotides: TGTGCCAGCTCACCACGAGACTTAACGGGGGCAACACCGCCGGGGCAAGAGACCCAGTACTTC.